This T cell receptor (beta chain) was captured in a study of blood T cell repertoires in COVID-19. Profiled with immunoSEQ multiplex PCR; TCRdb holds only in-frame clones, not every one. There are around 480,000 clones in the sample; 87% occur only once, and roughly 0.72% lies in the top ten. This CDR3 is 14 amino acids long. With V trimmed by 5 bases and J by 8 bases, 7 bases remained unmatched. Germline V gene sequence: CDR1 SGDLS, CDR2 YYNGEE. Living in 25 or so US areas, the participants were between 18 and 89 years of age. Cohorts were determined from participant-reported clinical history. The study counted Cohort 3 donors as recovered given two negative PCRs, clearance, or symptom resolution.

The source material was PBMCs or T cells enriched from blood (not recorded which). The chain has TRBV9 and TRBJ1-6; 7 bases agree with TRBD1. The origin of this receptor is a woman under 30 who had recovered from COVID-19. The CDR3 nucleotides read TGTGCCAGCAGTGAAACAGGGGACTATTCACCCCTCCACTTT. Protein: CASSETGDYSPLHF.